Listed below are T cell receptor beta chains from one sample, sequenced in a study of blood T cell repertoires in COVID-19. Here immunoSEQ multiplex PCR was the method, and the copy in TCRdb shows in-frame clones only, minus some. The data contain about 210,000 clones, around nine tenths of them seen just once; the ten biggest clones take up less than 0.75%. Sequenced input: peripheral blood. The receptor set was obtained from a man between 35 and 55 years old with acute or convalescent COVID-19. Each CDR3 is given with its conserved first and last residue. The D gene is left open where the match is weak. Clone sizes are given selectively: once, few, many, or a class where the clone is expanded.

j_call: TRBJ2-1; v_call: TRBV19; clone_size: -; d_call: TRBD2; cdr3_nt: TGTGCCAGTAGTTCCTTAGCGGGAGCCTACAATGAGCAGTTCTTC; cdr3_aa: CASSSLAGAYNEQFF
j_call: TRBJ1-2; v_call: TRBV3-1/TRBV3-2; clone_size: -; d_call: -; cdr3_nt: TGTGCCAGCAGCCCTTCCGGGACATCGGCTAACTATGGCTACACCTTC; cdr3_aa: CASSPSGTSANYGYTF
j_call: TRBJ1-5; v_call: TRBV7-9; clone_size: -; d_call: TRBD1; cdr3_nt: TGTGCCAGCAGCTTATCCACAGGGGGAATACAGCCCCAGCATTTT; cdr3_aa: CASSLSTGGIQPQHF
j_call: TRBJ2-7; v_call: TRBV9; clone_size: -; d_call: -; cdr3_nt: TGTGCCAGCAGCACAACAGGGAAAGCCTACGAGCAGTACTTC; cdr3_aa: CASSTTGKAYEQYF
j_call: TRBJ1-2; v_call: TRBV11-2; clone_size: -; d_call: -; cdr3_nt: TGTGCCAGCAGCTTAGGACAGTTAGATGGCTACACCTTC; cdr3_aa: CASSLGQLDGYTF
j_call: TRBJ2-1; v_call: TRBV21-1; clone_size: -; d_call: -; cdr3_nt: TGTGCCAGCAGCAAGAAAAGACTAGCGGGAGTCTCGTCCTACAATGAGCAGTTCTTC; cdr3_aa: CASSKKRLAGVSSYNEQFF
j_call: TRBJ2-7; v_call: TRBV7-8; clone_size: -; d_call: -; cdr3_nt: TGTGCCAGCAGCTTAAGGTTCCGACTATGGCAGTACTTC; cdr3_aa: CASSLRFRLWQYF
j_call: TRBJ2-7; v_call: TRBV6-5; clone_size: -; d_call: -; cdr3_nt: TGTGCCAGCAGTTATTACGGCTCCTACGAGCAGTACTTC; cdr3_aa: CASSYYGSYEQYF
j_call: TRBJ1-5; v_call: TRBV16; clone_size: -; d_call: -; cdr3_nt: TGTGCCAGCAGCCAGGGAGGGCTCAATCAGCCCCAGCATTTT; cdr3_aa: CASSQGGLNQPQHF
j_call: TRBJ2-2; v_call: TRBV5-5; clone_size: -; d_call: -; cdr3_nt: TGTGCCAGCAGCTTTTCCCCCGGGACAACCACCGGGGAGCTGTTTTTT; cdr3_aa: CASSFSPGTTTGELFF
j_call: TRBJ1-1; v_call: TRBV28; clone_size: once; d_call: -; cdr3_nt: TGTGCCAGCCTAACCGTAGAGTCTGGACGGGGGAACACTGAAGCTTTCTTT; cdr3_aa: CASLTVESGRGNTEAFF
j_call: TRBJ1-6; v_call: TRBV20-1; clone_size: -; d_call: TRBD1; cdr3_nt: TGCAGTGCGGGACAGGGAACACCCCTCCACTTT; cdr3_aa: CSAGQGTPLHF
j_call: TRBJ1-6; v_call: TRBV30; clone_size: -; d_call: TRBD1; cdr3_nt: TGTGCCTGGACAGGGGGCAGGACACCCCTCCACTTT; cdr3_aa: CAWTGGRTPLHF
j_call: TRBJ1-2; v_call: TRBV6-6; clone_size: -; d_call: TRBD1; cdr3_nt: TGTGCCAGCAGTCTTAGACAGGGGGCTTACTATGGCTACACCTTC; cdr3_aa: CASSLRQGAYYGYTF
j_call: TRBJ2-5; v_call: TRBV25-1; clone_size: -; d_call: -; cdr3_nt: TGTGCCAGCAAGGGGGGGGAGACCCAGTACTTC; cdr3_aa: CASKGGETQYF
j_call: TRBJ2-1; v_call: TRBV6-2/TRBV6-3; clone_size: -; d_call: TRBD2; cdr3_nt: TGTGCCAGCAGCAAAGCGGGAGTTGGGGACAATGAGCAGTTCTTC; cdr3_aa: CASSKAGVGDNEQFF
j_call: TRBJ2-5; v_call: TRBV6-4; clone_size: -; d_call: -; cdr3_nt: TGTGCCAGCTGCTGGCTAGCGGAGACCCAGTACTTC; cdr3_aa: CASCWLAETQYF
j_call: TRBJ2-3; v_call: TRBV5-1; clone_size: -; d_call: TRBD2; cdr3_nt: TGCGCCAGCAGCTTACTAGCGGGAGTGGGCACAGATACGCAGTATTTT; cdr3_aa: CASSLLAGVGTDTQYF
j_call: TRBJ1-4; v_call: TRBV28; clone_size: -; d_call: TRBD1; cdr3_nt: TGTGCCAGCAGTTCCCCATTTAGGGGGCCGGAAAAACTGTTTTTT; cdr3_aa: CASSSPFRGPEKLFF
j_call: TRBJ2-5; v_call: TRBV14; clone_size: -; d_call: -; cdr3_nt: TGTGCCAGCAGCCACCTCATCGAGGAGACCCTCCAAGAGACCCAGTACTTC; cdr3_aa: CASSHLIEETLQETQYF
j_call: TRBJ2-3; v_call: TRBV7-2; clone_size: -; d_call: TRBD2; cdr3_nt: TGTGCCAGCAGGCCTTATAGCGGGAGGGCGGGAGATACGCAGTATTTT; cdr3_aa: CASRPYSGRAGDTQYF
j_call: TRBJ2-1; v_call: TRBV27; clone_size: -; d_call: TRBD2; cdr3_nt: TGTGCCAGCAGTTTAACTAGCGGACCCTACAATGAGCAGTTCTTC; cdr3_aa: CASSLTSGPYNEQFF
j_call: TRBJ2-3; v_call: TRBV9; clone_size: -; d_call: TRBD2; cdr3_nt: TGTGCCAGCCCCGTGGGAACTAGCGCTAGCACAGATACGCAGTATTTT; cdr3_aa: CASPVGTSASTDTQYF
j_call: TRBJ1-4; v_call: TRBV5-4; clone_size: -; d_call: -; cdr3_nt: TGTGCCAGCAGCCTCGGCGGGGGGGTGGTTAATGAAAAACTGTTTTTT; cdr3_aa: CASSLGGGVVNEKLFF
j_call: TRBJ2-1; v_call: TRBV11-2; clone_size: -; d_call: -; cdr3_nt: TGTGCCAGCAGCTTAGTGGCGGGGCCCCCTTACAATGAGCAGTTCTTC; cdr3_aa: CASSLVAGPPYNEQFF
j_call: TRBJ2-7; v_call: TRBV7-2; clone_size: once; d_call: -; cdr3_nt: TGTGCCAGCAGCTTAACAGGGCAAGACGAGCAGTACTTC; cdr3_aa: CASSLTGQDEQYF
j_call: TRBJ1-6; v_call: TRBV5-5; clone_size: -; d_call: -; cdr3_nt: TGTGCCAGCAGCCCGGGACGGGAGAATTCACCCCTCCACTTT; cdr3_aa: CASSPGRENSPLHF
j_call: TRBJ2-1; v_call: TRBV7-9; clone_size: -; d_call: TRBD2; cdr3_nt: TGTGCCAGCACCGACGGAGGGAGCGGGAGGTACAATGAGCAGTTCTTC; cdr3_aa: CASTDGGSGRYNEQFF
j_call: TRBJ2-5; v_call: TRBV7-9; clone_size: -; d_call: -; cdr3_nt: TGTGCCAGCAGCTTTATTGGAGGATATCAAGAGATCCAGTACTTC; cdr3_aa: CASSFIGGYQEIQYF
j_call: TRBJ2-7; v_call: TRBV4-1; clone_size: -; d_call: TRBD1; cdr3_nt: TGCGCCAGCAGCCAAGCCCGGGGGACAGGGGGGTACGAGCAGTACTTC; cdr3_aa: CASSQARGTGGYEQYF
j_call: TRBJ1-5; v_call: TRBV6-2/TRBV6-3; clone_size: -; d_call: TRBD1; cdr3_nt: TGTGCCAGCAGTTACTCGATCCGGGACAGGGGGAATCAGCCCCAGCATTTT; cdr3_aa: CASSYSIRDRGNQPQHF
j_call: TRBJ2-2; v_call: TRBV6-6; clone_size: -; d_call: -; cdr3_nt: TGTGCCAGCAGTCGGGGAGTTGACACCGGGGAGCTGTTTTTT; cdr3_aa: CASSRGVDTGELFF
j_call: TRBJ1-1; v_call: TRBV19; clone_size: -; d_call: TRBD1; cdr3_nt: TGTGCCAGTGGAATACTGACAGGGGCCCGGGGGAACACTGAAGCTTTCTTT; cdr3_aa: CASGILTGARGNTEAFF
j_call: TRBJ1-2; v_call: TRBV2; clone_size: -; d_call: -; cdr3_nt: TGTGCCAGCAGGGACTGGGAGATTGGCTACACCTTC; cdr3_aa: CASRDWEIGYTF
j_call: TRBJ1-1; v_call: TRBV2; clone_size: -; d_call: -; cdr3_nt: TGTGCCAGCAGTACCCCGGGACAGAACACTGAAGCTTTCTTT; cdr3_aa: CASSTPGQNTEAFF
j_call: TRBJ1-2; v_call: TRBV4-2; clone_size: -; d_call: -; cdr3_nt: TGTGCCAGCAGCCAAAAACAGGCGATCTATGGCTACACCTTC; cdr3_aa: CASSQKQAIYGYTF
j_call: TRBJ1-3; v_call: TRBV5-1; clone_size: -; d_call: -; cdr3_nt: TGCGCCAGCAGCCAACAAGGAAACACCATATATTTT; cdr3_aa: CASSQQGNTIYF
j_call: TRBJ2-7; v_call: TRBV25-1; clone_size: -; d_call: TRBD1; cdr3_nt: TGTGCCAGCACCCTTTGCCCCGGGACAGCCTTCTCCTACGAGCAGTACTTC; cdr3_aa: CASTLCPGTAFSYEQYF
j_call: TRBJ2-1; v_call: TRBV30; clone_size: -; d_call: TRBD2; cdr3_nt: TGTGCCTGGAGTCAAACTTCTAGCGGGGGGTTCTTC; cdr3_aa: CAWSQTSSGGFF
j_call: TRBJ2-7; v_call: TRBV5-6; clone_size: -; d_call: -; cdr3_nt: TGTGCCAGCAGCTCTATCCGAAGACTATACGAGCAGTACTTC; cdr3_aa: CASSSIRRLYEQYF
j_call: TRBJ2-7; v_call: TRBV19; clone_size: few; d_call: -; cdr3_nt: TGTGCCAGTAGTATTAGTTCATATTCCTACGAGCAGTACTTC; cdr3_aa: CASSISSYSYEQYF
j_call: TRBJ2-3; v_call: TRBV6-4; clone_size: -; d_call: TRBD2; cdr3_nt: TGTGCCAGCAGTGACTACCGGGGGGTTCCCTTCGATACGCAGTATTTT; cdr3_aa: CASSDYRGVPFDTQYF
j_call: TRBJ2-7; v_call: TRBV18; clone_size: -; d_call: -; cdr3_nt: TGTGCCAGCTCACCACCGCCGGGTACCTACGAGCAGTACTTC; cdr3_aa: CASSPPPGTYEQYF
j_call: TRBJ1-2; v_call: TRBV19; clone_size: -; d_call: TRBD1; cdr3_nt: TGTGCCAGTGGACAGGGAGCTAACTATGGCTACACCTTC; cdr3_aa: CASGQGANYGYTF
j_call: TRBJ2-2; v_call: TRBV6-5; clone_size: -; d_call: TRBD1; cdr3_nt: TGTGCCAGCAGTCCCGACAGGGCTAGCTCCGGGGAGCTGTTTTTT; cdr3_aa: CASSPDRASSGELFF
j_call: TRBJ2-5; v_call: TRBV7-9; clone_size: -; d_call: -; cdr3_nt: TGTGCCAGCAGCTTAGCCTTAGGAGACCTGGAGACCCAGTACTTC; cdr3_aa: CASSLALGDLETQYF
j_call: TRBJ2-7; v_call: TRBV6-5; clone_size: -; d_call: TRBD1; cdr3_nt: TGTGCCAGCAGGAAACCAGGGGGCTTGGGGGAGCAGTACTTC; cdr3_aa: CASRKPGGLGEQYF
j_call: TRBJ1-1; v_call: TRBV19; clone_size: -; d_call: -; cdr3_nt: TGTGCCAGTAGTGGCGGGCTGCTCACTGAAGCTTTCTTT; cdr3_aa: CASSGGLLTEAFF
j_call: TRBJ1-1; v_call: TRBV6-5; clone_size: once; d_call: -; cdr3_nt: TGTGCCAGCAGCTTCGACAGAAATGAAGCTTTCTTT; cdr3_aa: CASSFDRNEAFF
j_call: TRBJ1-3; v_call: TRBV18; clone_size: -; d_call: -; cdr3_nt: TGTGCCAGCTCACCCCCCCGGGGCTCTGGAAACACCATATATTTT; cdr3_aa: CASSPPRGSGNTIYF
j_call: TRBJ2-5; v_call: TRBV9; clone_size: -; d_call: TRBD1; cdr3_nt: TGTGCCAGCAGCCCTCTGGGGGACAGACAAGAGACCCAGTACTTC; cdr3_aa: CASSPLGDRQETQYF
j_call: TRBJ2-7; v_call: TRBV15; clone_size: few; d_call: TRBD1; cdr3_nt: TGTGCCACCAGCAAGGGACAGGGATTAAACTCCTACGAGCAGTACTTC; cdr3_aa: CATSKGQGLNSYEQYF
j_call: TRBJ1-5; v_call: TRBV4-1; clone_size: -; d_call: TRBD1; cdr3_nt: TGCGCCAGCAGCCAACCCGACGGGGGACAGGGTTTAGGATTGAATCAGCCCCAGCATTTT; cdr3_aa: CASSQPDGGQGLGLNQPQHF
j_call: TRBJ2-7; v_call: TRBV3-1/TRBV3-2; clone_size: -; d_call: TRBD2; cdr3_nt: TGTGCCAGCAGTCGGGGGGATTCCTACGAGCAGTACTTC; cdr3_aa: CASSRGDSYEQYF
j_call: TRBJ2-3; v_call: TRBV9; clone_size: -; d_call: -; cdr3_nt: TGTGCCAGCAGCGAGGGGGGGTATAGCGCAGATACGCAGTATTTT; cdr3_aa: CASSEGGYSADTQYF
j_call: TRBJ2-1; v_call: TRBV9; clone_size: -; d_call: -; cdr3_nt: TGTGCCAGCAGCGTTGGAGGGGACAATGAGCAGTTCTTC; cdr3_aa: CASSVGGDNEQFF